This TCR beta chain was captured by sequencing in a study of OX40 agonist ivuxolimab in advanced cancers. Across the whole study: In this cohort, patients received ivuxolimab, an agonistic anti-OX40 (CD134) antibody. Patients with prior anti-PD-1, anti-PD-L1 or anti-CTLA-4 therapy were eligible; 35% to 45% had some.

V was shortened by 11 bases and J by 5 bases, with 16 bases between the two germline ends. CDR1 is LNHDA and CDR2 is SQIVND in the germline V gene (reference sequence). The CDR3 is 12 amino acids. General study results and limits: Some patients who did not respond also had low normalized T-cell clonal expansion.

On this clone itself: Its target is not known.

The assay was immunoSEQ multiplex PCR, and TCRdb's table has in-frame clones only and misses some. The table shows tens of thousands of clones, with roughly 89% occurring only once. This TCR was sampled from an adult with an advanced solid tumor such as melanoma, head and neck, liver or kidney cancer. Here the sequenced sample was CD4+ or CD8+ T cells sorted from blood, taken in a trial of the OX40 agonist ivuxolimab. The rearrangement links TRBV19 to TRBJ2-7; D gene ambiguous. The CDR3 DNA follows: TGTGCCTCCAGCCCAGGCCCAAACGAGCAGTACTTC. Protein: CASSPGPNEQYF.